This TCR beta chain was obtained from a study of response to subunit inactivated influenza vaccine listed by TCRdb under 2018. With regard to the full study: To follow how T cells responded to a trivalent subunit inactivated influenza vaccine, the researchers relied on deep quantitative profiling of the T cell receptor repertoire. What the study reported, not specific to this receptor: The authors proposed that each seasonal influenza vaccination may bring in only a limited number of new T cells.

Library generation was performed with RT-PCR. Sequenced on an Illumina HiSeq 2500. TCRdb redid the processing of the public reads, applying fastp at Q25 and MiXCR, and retained in-frame beta chains. Merged by CDR3 protein, the rows form single entries marked with the most common genes and DNA. The sample profile shows hundreds of thousands of distinct CDR3 sequences; over 9% of them were found once. The ten largest clones add up to around 10% of the sample. CDR1 and CDR2 are drawn from the germline V gene: MNHEY, SVGAGI. Spanning cysteine to phenylalanine, the CDR3 consists of 15 amino acids. Solely the CDR3 DNA is kept, with 45 bases framed from the first base. V is trimmed back by 1 base and J by 7 bases, and the junction contains 2 bases that no gene match accounts for. Concerning this clonotype: It lacks a known antigen. No base quality information exists; no much larger clone differs at one position.

The same sample was also studied in work on T cells expressing NK-cell markers. The second study's paper adds: TCR beta cDNA libraries were made by 5'RACE template switching that added a universal primer site and unique molecular identifiers. About 8 donors provided sorted CD3+CD56+NKG2C+, CD3+CD56+NKG2C- and CD3+CD56-NKG2C+ T-cell subsets, whose TCR beta-chain repertoires were profiled. Among the eight sequenced donors, seven were HCMV-seropositive and one was HCMV-seronegative. To restrict sorting to alphabetaTCR-expressing T cells, an anti-gammadeltaTCR antibody was added in several experiments. In more than five donors, the dominant CD3+CD56+NKG2C+ clonotypes were found to rank among the top 10 CD8+ clonotypes and to make up 1.0-7.0% of CD8+ T cells. Those dominant clonotypes were again the most abundant among CD3+CD56-NKG2C+ cells in a handful of donors, at about 28.3-65%. Whether the expanded NKG2C-expressing T cell clones were specific for HCMV antigens was left unclear. All eight donors whose samples were sequenced were randomly selected healthy volunteers, three of them men and five women. To determine HCMV serostatus, a commercial ELISA kit was used to detect HCMV-specific IgG in serum. Peripheral blood mononuclear cells were isolated from blood by Ficoll density gradient centrifugation. For several donors, unsorted PBMC were also used to sequence bulk peripheral blood T-cell repertoires. cDNA synthesis was primed from the TCR beta constant segment, followed by two successive PCR amplification steps. Sequencing of the libraries produced 2 x 150 bp reads on Illumina HiSeq 2000/2500, MiSeq or NextSeq. MIGEC was used to demultiplex reads and group the reads by UMI, and MiTCR was used to assemble and quantify clonotypes. To exclude erroneous sequences, only TCR cDNA sequences supported by at least two reads were retained. Downstream repertoire analysis used the tcR package, and clonotypes were matched across fractions by CDR3 nucleotide sequence plus V segment. VDJmatch was used to annotate antigen specificity against VDJdb, with one amino acid substitution allowed in CDR3.

The clonotype originates from a man aged 50-60 years who received an inactivated influenza vaccine. Donor details come from another sample of the same person, matched by shared clones. The source material was PBMCs from blood, sampled on the day of vaccination. This sequence uses TRBV6-5 and TRBJ1-6; TRBD1 lines up with 9 middle nucleotides. The DNA sequence is given as TGTGCCAGCAGTTACTTTGACAGGGGGAATTCACCCCTCCACTTT. This is translated as CASSYFDRGNSPLHF.